The 16 T cell receptor beta chains below all came from one sample that was sequenced in a study of T-cell memory formation after mild COVID-19. TCRdb processed the 5' RACE reads anew with MiXCR; each CDR3 protein has one entry. The profile shows 45,000 to 65,000 distinct CDR3 sequences, 8% to 9.5% of them singletons. The sample taken for sequencing was PBMCs or a T cell subset sorted from them (not recorded which). All receptors derive from a man aged 18 to 30 who had mild COVID-19 (a few samples of this study predate the infection). Cell type and time point are not known.

Concerning this clonotype: The conserved closing phenylalanine or tryptophan is absent in this CDR3, likely reflecting a read error. The chain has TRBV7-3 and TRBJ2-2; D is ambiguous. Per germline, CDR1 SGHTA and CDR2 FQGTGA. This CDR3 is built from 12 residues. V gave up 5 bases and J gave up 5 bases, with 6 bases separating them. The CDR3 DNA follows: TGTGCCAGCAGCACTGATACCGGGGAGCTGTTTATT. This encodes CASSTDTGELFI.

This clonotype has a handful of counts. The chain joins TRBV11-2 to TRBJ1-5; TRBD1 is a possible D gene (6 bases). The CDR3 is made up of 15 amino acids. Trimming removed 1 base at V and 5 bases at J, with 12 bases between. Germline loops: CDR1 SGHAT, CDR2 FQNNGV. For the CDR3, the DNA is TGTGCCAGCAGCTTAGCGGGGGGCGTTTATCAGCCCCAGCATTTT. It codes for CASSLAGGVYQPQHF.

This clonotype was seen ten or more times. The genes are TRBV27 and TRBJ2-2, with a possible D match to TRBD2 (6 bases). The germline CDR1 and CDR2 sequences are MNHEY and SMNVEV (reference sequence). Trimming removed 5 bases at V and 0 bases at J, with 10 bases between. The CDR3 has 15 amino acids. CDR3 nucleotide sequence: TGTGCCAGCAGTCGACTAGGATCGAACACCGGGGAGCTGTTTTTT. Its translation is CASSRLGSNTGELFF.

This clonotype qualifies as medium-sized. This chain links TRBV20-1 with TRBJ1-6; D is ambiguous. This CDR3 has 14 residues. Germline V gene sequence: CDR1 DFQATT, CDR2 SNEGSKA (reference sequence). Trimming shortened V by 0 bases and J by 10 bases, and 13 bases separated the two germline ends. CDR3 nucleotide sequence: TGCAGTGCTAGAGATGGCAGGACGTTCTCACCCCTCCACTTT. It encodes CSARDGRTFSPLHF.

This clonotype came up a few times. The V and J genes are TRBV4-3 and TRBJ2-7, with D unclear. Germline V gene sequence: CDR1 LGHNA, CDR2 YSLEER. The CDR3 loop spans 15 amino acids. V lost 0 bases to trimming and J lost 0 bases, with 9 bases between them. This chain's CDR3 is CASSQEYAHSYEQYF. For the CDR3, the DNA is TGCGCCAGCAGCCAAGAGTACGCACACTCCTACGAGCAGTACTTC.

The J gene is TRBJ1-3, the V gene TRBV7-2; D gene uncertain. The CDR3 spans 14 residues. Trimming removed 4 bases from V and 11 bases from J, with 18 bases in between. The germline gives CDR1 SGHTA, CDR2 FQGNSA. The CDR3 loop reads CASSSLLQVGSIYF. The CDR3 DNA reads as TGTGCCAGCAGCTCCCTACTTCAGGTGGGATCCATATATTTT.

The chain couples TRBV4-3 to TRBJ2-1; TRBD2 matches at 13 bases. V lost 4 bases and J lost 4; bases outside the gene matches: 4. Germline CDR1 is LGHNA and CDR2 is YSLEER. This CDR3 has 16 residues. DNA for the CDR3: TGCGCCAGCAGCCGCCAACTAGCGGGGGGGTACAATGAGCAGTTCTTC. Translating gives CASSRQLAGGYNEQFF.

CDR3 nucleotides: TGTGCCAGCAGCCGGGGGGAGGCTAGCAATCAGCCCCAGCATTTT. It codes for CASSRGEASNQPQHF. This rearrangement joins TRBV7-2 to TRBJ1-5; D is perhaps TRBD1 (5 bases). Germline V gene lookup returns CDR1 SGHTA and CDR2 FQGNSA. V lost 5 bases to trimming and J lost 0 bases, with 11 bases between them. This CDR3 is built from 15 residues.

A few counts support this clonotype. This chain connects TRBV11-2 to TRBJ2-4, with D possibly TRBD1 on 6 matching bases. Per germline, CDR1 SGHAT and CDR2 FQNNGV. The germline V and J ends were trimmed by 0 bases and 8 bases, with 8 bases remaining between them. This CDR3 region has 13 residues. The CDR3 DNA is TGTGCCAGCAGCTTAGAAGGGGGAGACATTCAGTACTTC. Its protein product is CASSLEGGDIQYF.

The chain is built from TRBV7-2 and TRBJ2-2; D not resolved. Germline CDR1 SGHTA, CDR2 FQGNSA. V dropped 5 bases and J dropped 6 bases, with 13 bases sitting between them. This CDR3 has 14 amino acids. The CDR3 is CASSPRLGAGELFF. CDR3 sequence (DNA): TGTGCCAGCAGCCCCCGACTCGGCGCCGGGGAGCTGTTTTTT.

This clonotype was counted ten times or more. This chain joins TRBV5-6 and TRBJ2-3; TRBD1 or TRBD2 may be the D gene (5 bases each). CDR3 length: 14 amino acids. V lost 1 base, J lost 8 bases, and 14 bases lay in between. Per germline, CDR1 SGHDT and CDR2 YYEEEE. Written as DNA, the CDR3 is TGTGCCAGCAGCTTGCAGGCAGGGACGGTTACGCAGTATTTT. Protein: CASSLQAGTVTQYF.

The chain couples TRBV5-5 to TRBJ1-2, with D unclear. The CDR3 contains 12 residues. Germline lookup yields CDR1 SGHKS and CDR2 YYEKEE (reference sequence). V dropped 3 bases and J dropped 6 bases, with 9 bases sitting between them. The CDR3 region has the DNA TGTGCCAGCAGCTGGATAACCCATGGCTACACCTTC. Its translation: CASSWITHGYTF.

By share, this clonotype ranks as medium-sized. V and J are TRBV7-9 and TRBJ2-7, with D possibly being TRBD2 (6 bases). Germline assignment: CDR1 SEHNR and CDR2 FQNEAQ (reference sequence). This CDR3 comprises 15 residues. Trimming left V 1 base short and J 2 bases short, with 12 bases between. The CDR3 nucleotides are TGTGCCAGCAGCTTAGGGGCTAGCGTCACCTACGAGCAGTACTTC. Translated: CASSLGASVTYEQYF.

This clonotype has just a few counts. The chain recombines TRBV5-6 with TRBJ2-7, with 14 nucleotides matching TRBD2. CDR1 is SGHDT and CDR2 is YYEEEE in the germline V gene. The CDR3 has 15 amino acids. Trimming removed 4 bases from V and 4 bases from J; junction bases left unmatched: 4. The chain's CDR3 is CASSMTSGGGYEQYV. Here the CDR3 DNA reads TGTGCCAGCAGCATGACTAGCGGGGGGGGATACGAGCAGTACGTC.

This clonotype was recorded a few times. V gene TRBV6-5 combines with J gene TRBJ1-1; TRBD1 matches at 9 bases. The CDR3 length is 19 residues. V lost 3 bases and J lost 6; bases outside the gene matches: 20. CDR1 and CDR2 from the germline V gene are MNHEY and SVGAGI. Here the CDR3 reads CASSYLGGLGQGPRAEAFF. The CDR3 DNA reads TGTGCCAGCAGTTATCTCGGGGGTCTTGGACAGGGGCCCCGGGCTGAAGCTTTCTTT.

This clonotype was seen more than once but under ten times. The chain is built from TRBV15 and TRBJ2-2; D remains unclear. Per germline, CDR1 LNHNV and CDR2 YYDKDF (reference sequence). CDR3 length: 16 residues. Trimming removed 1 base at V and 8 bases at J, with 17 bases between. The CDR3, as DNA: TGTGCCACCAGCAGAGCAAGTGGTGCAGCAACAGGGGAGCTGTTTTTT. Residues: CATSRASGAATGELFF.